What follows are 20 T cell receptor beta chains derived from one specimen sequenced in a study of siplizumab effects on memory and regulatory T cells. TCRdb's copy holds only in-frame clones and misses some; the assay was immunoSEQ multiplex PCR. The table shows about 82,000 clones, with roughly 87% occurring only once. Material for sequencing was Tregs sorted from blood. Receptors were obtained from a human donor in good health.

The gene calls are TRBV11-2 and TRBJ2-1; either TRBD1 or TRBD2 may supply D (6 bases each). The V gene's germline CDR1 is SGHAT and CDR2 FQNNGV. Trimming stripped 5 bases from V and 2 bases from J, with 22 bases between. The CDR3 loop spans 18 amino acids. The CDR3 here is CASSPGVRGSITYNEQFF. The CDR3 region has the DNA TGTGCCAGCAGCCCGGGAGTCAGGGGATCTATCACCTACAATGAGCAGTTCTTC. Drawing the rest from reference TRBV11-2 and TRBJ2-1, the complete variable domain is EAGVAQSPRYKIIEKRQSVAFWCNPISGHATLYWYQQILGQGPKLLIQFQNNGVVDDSQLPKDRFSAERLKGVDSTLKIQPAKLEDSAVYLCASSPGVRGSITYNEQFFGPGTRLTVL.

This sequence joins TRBV7-9 and TRBJ2-2, with 7 bases identical to TRBD1. The CDR3 consists of 15 residues. The ends lost 4 bases at V and 7 bases at J; junction bases unmatched: 9. The V gene's germline CDR1 is SEHNR and CDR2 FQNEAQ (reference sequence). CDR3 residues: CASSSPLQGSGELFF. Written as DNA, the CDR3 is TGTGCCAGCAGCTCTCCTTTACAGGGGAGCGGGGAGCTGTTTTTT.

This sequence joins TRBV2 and TRBJ1-5, with 8 bases identical to TRBD1. CDR1 is SNHLY and CDR2 is FYNNEI in the germline V gene. The CDR3 is made up of 16 amino acids. With 6 bases clipped from V and 6 bases from J, the junction kept 13 bases outside the gene matches. CDR3 region: CASSQGILQGAQPQHF. The CDR3, as DNA: TGTGCCAGCAGCCAAGGTATTTTGCAGGGGGCTCAGCCCCAGCATTTT.

The chain carries TRBV27 and TRBJ2-7, with D unresolved. The CDR3 is made up of 10 amino acids. The V gene lost 6 bases and the J gene lost 6 bases, with 6 bases spanning the gap. Per the germline V gene, CDR1 is MNHEY and CDR2 is SMNVEV (reference sequence). This CDR3 is CASSLAEQYF. DNA for the CDR3: TGTGCCAGCAGCCTCGCCGAGCAGTACTTC.

V gene TRBV5-1 combines with J gene TRBJ2-5; no clear D gene. V was pared by 3 bases and J by 5 bases, with 14 bases between. This CDR3 contains 14 residues. Germline V gives CDR1 SGHRS, CDR2 YFSETQ. The CDR3 nucleotides are TGCGCCAGCAGCTCCCGGCCAGGTGCTGAGACCCAGTACTTC. This sequence encodes CASSSRPGAETQYF.

This clone is a singleton in its sample. The chain couples TRBV4-1 to TRBJ1-2, with D possibly TRBD1 on 6 matching bases. With 4 bases removed from V and 4 bases from J, the gap between germline ends came to 13 bases. The V gene's germline CDR1 is MGHRA and CDR2 YSYEKL. The CDR3 runs to 14 residues. The CDR3 reads CASSPQGQFYGYTF. The CDR3 DNA reads as TGCGCCAGCAGCCCCCAGGGGCAGTTCTATGGCTACACCTTC.

A few counts support this clone. This chain connects TRBV23-1 to TRBJ1-6; D unclear. TRBV23-1 belongs to the ORF category, with a function that is uncertain. The CDR3 consists of 12 residues. V gave up 8 bases and J gave up 7 bases, with 9 bases separating them. CDR3 DNA sequence: TGCGCCAGCGGAAGAGAGAATTCACCCCTCCACTTT. Residues: CASGRENSPLHF.

J is TRBJ1-2 and V is TRBV11-2; 7 positions match TRBD1. J lost 0 bases, V lost 5 bases, and 12 bases had no gene match. The length of the CDR3 is 17 residues. CDR1 and CDR2 (germline): SGHAT, FQNNGV. The CDR3 DNA sequence: TGTGCCAGCAGCCCTCATTACCAGGGGGGCACTAACTATGGCTACACCTTC. As protein: CASSPHYQGGTNYGYTF.

The chain recombines TRBV10-2 with TRBJ1-1; weak D call: TRBD1 (6 bases). CDR3 length equals 11 residues. Germline CDR1 is WSHSY and CDR2 is SAAADI. Trimming stripped 7 bases from V and 10 bases from J, with 13 bases between. The CDR3 DNA reads as TGCGCCAGCACCCAGAGGGGGGGAGCTTTCTTT. Its translation is CASTQRGGAFF.

This clone has a single count. The chain joins TRBV29-1 to TRBJ2-3; D unresolved. This CDR3 is 12 amino acids long. Between the trimmed V and J ends, which lost 0 bases and 4 bases, there was a span of 5 bases. Germline CDR1 reads SQVTM; CDR2 reads ANQGSEA. As DNA, the CDR3 is TGCAGCGTTGAAGATCCGTCAGATACGCAGTATTTT. Protein: CSVEDPSDTQYF.

The chain uses TRBV29-1 and TRBJ1-1, with no clear D. The V gene lost 5 bases and the J gene lost 2 bases, with 15 bases spanning the gap. The germline V gene encodes CDR1 SQVTM and CDR2 ANQGSEA. The CDR3 length is 14 residues. CDR3 sequence: CSVLVFRANTEAFF. The CDR3 coding sequence is TGCAGCGTTCTAGTCTTCAGAGCCAACACTGAAGCTTTCTTT.

V is TRBV5-6 and J is TRBJ1-2, with 7 bases identical to TRBD1. The germline V gene encodes CDR1 SGHDT and CDR2 YYEEEE. Unmatched junction bases numbered 13, after V lost 6 bases and J lost 2 bases. The CDR3 has 16 amino acids. CDR3 loop: CASTQPQGGSNYGYTF. CDR3 nucleotides: TGTGCCAGCACCCAACCCCAGGGGGGTAGCAACTATGGCTACACCTTC. The full variable domain, its missing parts supplied by reference TRBV5-6 and TRBJ1-2, is DAGVTQSPTHLIKTRGQQVTLRCSPKSGHDTVSWYQQALGQGPQFIFQYYEEEERQRGNFPDRFSGHQFPNYSSELNVNALLLGDSALYLCASTQPQGGSNYGYTFGSGTRLTVV.

CDR3 region: CASSLKVSQTQYF. CDR3 nucleotides: TGTGCCAGCAGCTTAAAGGTTTCCCAGACCCAGTACTTC. The chain carries TRBV7-2 and TRBJ2-5, with D unresolved. Trimming removed 2 bases from V and 6 bases from J, with 10 bases in between. This CDR3 is built from 13 residues. From germline, CDR1 is SGHTA and CDR2 FQGNSA. The variable domain in full, with the rest retrieved from reference TRBV7-2 and TRBJ2-5, is GAGVSQSPSNKVTEKGKDVELRCDPISGHTALYWYRQSLGQGLEFLIYFQGNSAPDKSGLPSDRFSAERTGGSVSTLTIQRTQQEDSAVYLCASSLKVSQTQYFGPGTRLLVL.

This chain links TRBV6-1 with TRBJ1-5; D not resolved. V was clipped by 6 bases and J by 1 base, with 10 bases between them. The germline V gene encodes CDR1 MNHNS and CDR2 SASEGT. The CDR3 consists of 14 residues. CDR3 sequence reads: CASREGKSNQPQHF. In DNA form, the CDR3 reads TGTGCCAGCAGGGAGGGAAAGAGCAATCAGCCCCAGCATTTT.

V and J are TRBV4-2 and TRBJ2-3; 13 positions match TRBD2. Trimming at V came to 4 bases and at J to 3 bases, leaving 4 bases not matched to a gene. CDR1 is LGHNA, CDR2 YNFKEQ, per germline. The CDR3 is made up of 16 amino acids. CDR3 sequence reads: CASSRGTSGETDTQYF. CDR3 coding DNA: TGTGCCAGCAGCCGCGGGACTAGCGGGGAGACAGATACGCAGTATTTT.

The V and J genes are TRBV5-1 and TRBJ2-7; D is possibly TRBD2 (5 bases). The CDR3 extends over 15 amino acids. The germline V gene encodes CDR1 SGHRS and CDR2 YFSETQ. V gave up 6 bases and J gave up 0 bases, with 16 bases separating them. CDR3 sequence reads: CASTEGRKTSYEQYF. CDR3 DNA: TGCGCCAGCACCGAGGGCCGGAAAACCTCCTACGAGCAGTACTTC.

With respect to this clone: A junction end diverges from the germline sequence, so it may reflect a read error. This chain links TRBV7-9 with TRBJ1-3, with D unresolved. In germline, CDR1 is SEHNR, CDR2 FQNEAQ (reference sequence). The CDR3 consists of 9 residues. DNA of the CDR3: TGTGCCGCGATAATCACCGAGAATTTT. The encoded protein is CAAIITENF.

V and J are TRBV9 and TRBJ2-1; no clear D. The V and J ends lost 0 bases and 1 base respectively, with 2 bases between them. CDR3 length: 13 residues. The germline V gene has CDR1 SGDLS and CDR2 YYNGEE. The CDR3 loop is CASSVGSYNEQFF. The CDR3 DNA is TGTGCCAGCAGCGTAGGGTCCTACAATGAGCAGTTCTTC.

V and J are TRBV6-5 and TRBJ2-7; TRBD1 or TRBD2 may be the D gene (7 bases each). Between the trimmed V and J ends, which lost 2 bases and 4 bases, there was a span of 15 bases. Germline V gene sequence: CDR1 MNHEY, CDR2 SVGAGI. The CDR3 has 15 residues. CDR3 nucleotide sequence: TGTGCCAGCAGTTACCAGGGAGGGGGCCCGTACGAGCAGTACTTC. It specifies CASSYQGGGPYEQYF.

The gene calls are TRBV29-1 and TRBJ1-1, with 9 bases matching TRBD1. The CDR3 has 12 residues. Germline V gives CDR1 SQVTM, CDR2 ANQGSEA. The V segment lost 7 bases and the J segment 2 bases; nucleotides outside the gene matches: 2. The CDR3 spells CSGGQGNTEAFF. For the CDR3, the DNA is TGCAGCGGGGGACAGGGAAACACTGAAGCTTTCTTT.